A selection of T cell receptor beta chains follows, all from one sample in a study of vaccination and CD4 T cells after COVID-19. No antigen has been assigned to these receptors. TCRdb re-derived calls from the PCR reads in MiXCR, one entry per CDR3 protein. The sample lists some 23,000 distinct CDR3 sequences; roughly 31% were seen once. Sequenced here: CD4+ T cells from blood, cultured in vitro, sampled about 7 months after SARS-CoV-2 vaccination. The receptors here all came from a human donor who had recovered from COVID-19. The CDR3 runs from the conserved cysteine through the conserved F or W. A D gene is named only where the DNA matches it firmly. Clone size, where shown, is once, few, many, or a class for clones that have expanded.

v_call	clone_size	j_call	d_call	cdr3_aa	cdr3_nt
TRBV15	-	TRBJ2-6	-	CATSSRAEANVLTF	TGTGCCACCAGCAGTCGGGCCGAGGCCAACGTCCTGACTTTC
TRBV6-2/TRBV6-3	-	TRBJ1-1	-	CASNVMGANTEAFF	TGTGCCAGCAACGTTATGGGGGCTAACACTGAAGCTTTCTTT
TRBV29-1	-	TRBJ1-1	-	CSVSGHLNTEAFF	TGCAGCGTTTCGGGACACTTGAACACTGAAGCTTTCTTT
TRBV6-1	-	TRBJ1-1	TRBD1	CASSDRDSQNTEAFF	TGTGCCAGCAGCGACCGGGACAGTCAGAACACTGAAGCTTTCTTT
TRBV7-2	few	TRBJ2-3	TRBD1	CASSGQGITDTQYF	TGTGCCAGCAGCGGACAGGGTATCACAGATACGCAGTATTTT
TRBV20-1	-	TRBJ1-5	-	CSARGIFGLSNQPQHF	TGCAGTGCTAGAGGTATATTCGGGTTAAGCAATCAGCCCCAGCATTTT
TRBV7-2	few	TRBJ2-5	-	CASSLNPGRETQYF	TGTGCCAGCAGCTTAAATCCCGGGCGGGAGACCCAGTACTTC
TRBV6-1	few	TRBJ1-6	TRBD1	CASSRGDREIWPLHF	TGTGCCAGCTCACGGGGGGACAGGGAAATTTGGCCCCTCCACTTT
TRBV20-1	medium-sized	TRBJ1-1	-	CSANGVTSEAFF	TGCAGTGCTAACGGGGTTACGAGTGAAGCTTTCTTT
TRBV4-1	-	TRBJ2-7	-	CASSQGQHSYEQYF	TGCGCCAGCAGCCAAGGACAGCACTCCTACGAGCAGTACTTC
TRBV7-3	few	TRBJ2-3	TRBD2	CASSLSGLRTDTQYF	TGTGCCAGCAGCTTATCGGGACTACGCACAGATACGCAGTATTTT
TRBV2	-	TRBJ1-5	-	CASSRDSNQPQHF	TGTGCCAGCAGTCGGGATAGCAATCAGCCCCAGCATTTT
TRBV7-2	few	TRBJ2-3	-	CASSLGIGTDTQYF	TGTGCCAGCAGCTTAGGGATCGGCACAGATACGCAGTATTTT
TRBV7-2	medium-sized	TRBJ1-2	TRBD1	CASSRGQGVFGYTF	TGTGCCAGCAGCCGCGGACAGGGGGTCTTTGGCTACACCTTC
TRBV6-1	-	TRBJ1-6	-	CASRLGGGRSNSPLHF	TGTGCCAGCAGACTGGGGGGTGGGAGATCGAATTCACCCCTCCACTTT
TRBV15	many	TRBJ2-3	-	CATSREGGTSASTDTQYF	TGTGCCACCAGCAGAGAGGGGGGCACTAGCGCCAGCACAGATACGCAGTATTTT
TRBV20-1	-	TRBJ2-4	-	CSARGTATGGIQYF	TGCAGTGCTAGAGGGACAGCAACGGGGGGCATTCAGTACTTC
TRBV20-1	-	TRBJ2-1	-	CSARESVVPLF	TGCAGTGCTAGAGAAAGTGTAGTCCCACTCTTC
TRBV28	-	TRBJ2-7	-	CASREAYEQYF	TGTGCCAGCAGGGAGGCTTACGAGCAGTACTTC
TRBV28	-	TRBJ2-3	TRBD1	CASSRRQGASGGTDTQYF	TGTGCCAGCAGTCGGCGGCAGGGGGCCTCGGGGGGCACAGATACGCAGTATTTT
TRBV7-3	few	TRBJ1-2	-	CASSLTGGYGYTF	TGTGCCAGCAGCTTAACAGGGGGCTATGGCTACACCTTC